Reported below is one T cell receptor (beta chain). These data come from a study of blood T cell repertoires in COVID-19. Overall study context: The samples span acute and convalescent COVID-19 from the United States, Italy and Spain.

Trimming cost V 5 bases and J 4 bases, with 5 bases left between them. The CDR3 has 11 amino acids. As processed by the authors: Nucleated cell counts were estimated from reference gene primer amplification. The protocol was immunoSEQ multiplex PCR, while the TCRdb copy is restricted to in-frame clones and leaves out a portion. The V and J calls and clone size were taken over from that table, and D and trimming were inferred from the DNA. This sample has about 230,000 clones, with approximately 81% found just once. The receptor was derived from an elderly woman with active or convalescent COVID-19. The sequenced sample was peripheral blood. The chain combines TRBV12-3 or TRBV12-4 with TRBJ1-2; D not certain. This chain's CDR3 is CASSNIYGYTF. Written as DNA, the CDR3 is TGTGCCAGCAGTAACATCTATGGCTACACCTTC.